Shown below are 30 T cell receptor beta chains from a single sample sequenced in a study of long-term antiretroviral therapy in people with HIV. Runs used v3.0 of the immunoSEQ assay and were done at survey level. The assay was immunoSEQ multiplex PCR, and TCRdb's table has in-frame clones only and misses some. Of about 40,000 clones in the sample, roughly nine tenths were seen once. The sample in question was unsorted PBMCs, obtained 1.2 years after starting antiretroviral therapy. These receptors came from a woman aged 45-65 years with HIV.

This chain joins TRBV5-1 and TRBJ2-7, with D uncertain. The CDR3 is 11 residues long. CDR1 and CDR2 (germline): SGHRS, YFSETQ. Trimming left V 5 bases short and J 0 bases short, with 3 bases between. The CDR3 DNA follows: TGCGCCAGCAGATCCTCCTACGAGCAGTACTTC. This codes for CASRSSYEQYF.

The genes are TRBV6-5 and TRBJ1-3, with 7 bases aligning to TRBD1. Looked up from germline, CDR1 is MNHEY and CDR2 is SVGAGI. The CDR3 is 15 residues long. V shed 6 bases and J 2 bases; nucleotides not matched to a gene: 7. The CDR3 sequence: CASSYTGDAGNTIYF. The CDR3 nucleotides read TGTGCCAGCAGCTATACAGGGGACGCTGGAAACACCATATATTTT.

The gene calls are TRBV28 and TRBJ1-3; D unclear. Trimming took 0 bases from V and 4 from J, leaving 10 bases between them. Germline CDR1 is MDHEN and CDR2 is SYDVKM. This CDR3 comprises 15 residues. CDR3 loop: CASSLWETAGNTIYF. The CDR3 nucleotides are TGTGCCAGCAGTTTATGGGAGACGGCGGGAAACACCATATATTTT.

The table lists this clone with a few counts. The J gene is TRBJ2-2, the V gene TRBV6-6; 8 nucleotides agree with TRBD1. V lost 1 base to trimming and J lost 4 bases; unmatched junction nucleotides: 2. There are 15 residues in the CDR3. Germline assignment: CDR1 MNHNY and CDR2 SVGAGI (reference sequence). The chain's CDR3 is CASSYFTGGTGELFF. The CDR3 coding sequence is TGTGCCAGCAGTTACTTCACAGGGGGCACCGGGGAGCTGTTTTTT.

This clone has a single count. The CDR3 protein is CASSPGRNYGYTF. Here the CDR3 DNA reads TGTGCCAGCAGCCCGGGACGGAACTATGGCTACACCTTC. This chain joins TRBV5-6 and TRBJ1-2; D possibly corresponds to TRBD1 (5 bases). Germline V CDR1 and CDR2: SGHDT, YYEEEE. The CDR3 sequence is 13 residues long. V dropped 4 bases and J dropped 2 bases, with 9 bases sitting between them.

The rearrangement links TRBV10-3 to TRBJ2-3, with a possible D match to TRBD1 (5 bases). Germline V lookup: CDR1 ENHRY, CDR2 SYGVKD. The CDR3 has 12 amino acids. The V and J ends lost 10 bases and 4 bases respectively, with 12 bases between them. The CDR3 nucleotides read TGTGCCACCCAGGGCGACGCAGATACGCAGTATTTT. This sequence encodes CATQGDADTQYF.

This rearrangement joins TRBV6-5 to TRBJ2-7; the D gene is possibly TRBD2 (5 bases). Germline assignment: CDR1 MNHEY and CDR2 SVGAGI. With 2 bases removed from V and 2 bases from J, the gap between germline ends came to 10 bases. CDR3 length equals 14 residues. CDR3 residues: CASSYLDGTYEQYF. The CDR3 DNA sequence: TGTGCCAGCAGTTACCTGGACGGGACCTACGAGCAGTACTTC.

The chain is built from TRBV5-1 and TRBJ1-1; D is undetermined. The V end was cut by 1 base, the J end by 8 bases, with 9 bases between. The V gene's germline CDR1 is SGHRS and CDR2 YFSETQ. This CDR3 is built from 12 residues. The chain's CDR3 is CASSLSPGEAFF. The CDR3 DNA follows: TGCGCCAGCAGCTTGAGTCCTGGGGAAGCTTTCTTT.

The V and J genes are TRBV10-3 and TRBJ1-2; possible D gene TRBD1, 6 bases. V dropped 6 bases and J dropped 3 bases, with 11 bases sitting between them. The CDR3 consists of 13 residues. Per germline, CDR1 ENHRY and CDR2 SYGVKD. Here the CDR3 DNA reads TGTGCCATCAGCGAAAGGACAGACTATGGCTACACCTTC. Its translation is CAISERTDYGYTF.

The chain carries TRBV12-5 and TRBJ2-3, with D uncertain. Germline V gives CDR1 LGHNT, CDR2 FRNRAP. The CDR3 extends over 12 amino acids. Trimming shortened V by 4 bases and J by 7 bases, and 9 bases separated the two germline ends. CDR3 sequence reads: CASGSSIYTQYF. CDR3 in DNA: TGTGCTAGTGGTTCGTCAATTTATACGCAGTATTTT.

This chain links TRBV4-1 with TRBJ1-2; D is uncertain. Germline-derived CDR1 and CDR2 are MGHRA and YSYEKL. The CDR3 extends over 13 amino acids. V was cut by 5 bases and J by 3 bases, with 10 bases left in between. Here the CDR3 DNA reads TGCGCCAGCAGCTTCGGCTTTGACTATGGCTACACCTTC. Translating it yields CASSFGFDYGYTF.

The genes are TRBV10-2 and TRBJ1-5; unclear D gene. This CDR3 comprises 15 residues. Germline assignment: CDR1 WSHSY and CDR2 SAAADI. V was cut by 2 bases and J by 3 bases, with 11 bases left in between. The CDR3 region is CASSESRSNNQPQHF. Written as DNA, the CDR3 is TGCGCCAGCAGTGAGAGCAGAAGCAACAATCAGCCCCAGCATTTT.

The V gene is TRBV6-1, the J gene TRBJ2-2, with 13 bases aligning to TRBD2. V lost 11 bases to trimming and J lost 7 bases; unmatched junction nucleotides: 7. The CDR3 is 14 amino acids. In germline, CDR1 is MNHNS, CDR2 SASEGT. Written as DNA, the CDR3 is TGTGCCGGTAGGACTAGCGGGGGTGTCGGGGAGCTGTTTTTT. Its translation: CAGRTSGGVGELFF.

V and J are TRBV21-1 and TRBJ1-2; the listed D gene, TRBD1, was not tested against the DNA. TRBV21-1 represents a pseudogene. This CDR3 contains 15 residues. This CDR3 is CASSGGQCPFHGYTF. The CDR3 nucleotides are TGTGCCAGCAGCGGAGGACAGTGCCCCTTTCATGGCTACACCTTC.

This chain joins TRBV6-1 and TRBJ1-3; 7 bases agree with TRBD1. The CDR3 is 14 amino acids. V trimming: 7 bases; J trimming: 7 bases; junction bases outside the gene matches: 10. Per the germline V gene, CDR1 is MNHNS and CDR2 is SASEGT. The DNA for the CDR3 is TGTGCCAGCATGGCTGCAGGGGGTGGCAACACCATATATTTT. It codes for CASMAAGGGNTIYF.

DNA for the CDR3: TGTGCCAGCAGCACGTACACTGAAGCTTTCTTT. This encodes CASSTYTEAFF. The chain couples TRBV7-9 to TRBJ1-1; D is unclear. This CDR3 is built from 11 residues. Trimming pared 5 bases from V and 3 bases from J, leaving 4 bases between. Germline-derived CDR1 and CDR2 are SEHNR and FQNEAQ (reference sequence).

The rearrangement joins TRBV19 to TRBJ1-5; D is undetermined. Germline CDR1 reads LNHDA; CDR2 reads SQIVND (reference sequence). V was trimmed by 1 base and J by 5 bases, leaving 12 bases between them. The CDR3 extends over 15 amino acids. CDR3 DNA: TGTGCCAGTAGTATAGGTCGGGTCGGGGATCAGCCCCAGCATTTT. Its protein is CASSIGRVGDQPQHF.

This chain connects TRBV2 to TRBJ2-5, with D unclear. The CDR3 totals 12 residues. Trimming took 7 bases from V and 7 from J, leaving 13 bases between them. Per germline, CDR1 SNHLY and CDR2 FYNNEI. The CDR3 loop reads CASNTQRATQYF. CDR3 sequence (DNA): TGTGCCAGCAACACTCAAAGGGCGACCCAGTACTTC.

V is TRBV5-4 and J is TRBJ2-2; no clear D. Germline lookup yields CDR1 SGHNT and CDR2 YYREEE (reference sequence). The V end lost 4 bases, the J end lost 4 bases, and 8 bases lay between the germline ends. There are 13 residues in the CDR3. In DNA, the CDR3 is TGTGCCAGCAGCCTTATGGGCACCGGGGAGCTGTTTTTT. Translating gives CASSLMGTGELFF.

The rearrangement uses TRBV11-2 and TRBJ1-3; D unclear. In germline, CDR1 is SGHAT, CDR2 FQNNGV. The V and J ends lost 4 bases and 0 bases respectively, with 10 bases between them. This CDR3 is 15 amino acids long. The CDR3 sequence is CASSSEARSGNTIYF. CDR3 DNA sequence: TGTGCCAGCAGCTCCGAAGCTCGCTCTGGAAACACCATATATTTT.

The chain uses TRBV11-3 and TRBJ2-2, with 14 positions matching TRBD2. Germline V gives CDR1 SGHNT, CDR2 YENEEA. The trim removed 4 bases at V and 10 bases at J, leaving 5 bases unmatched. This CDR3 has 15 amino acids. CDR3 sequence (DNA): TGTGCCAGCAGCTCGGGACTAGCGGGAGTGGAGGAGCTGTTTTTT. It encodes CASSSGLAGVEELFF.

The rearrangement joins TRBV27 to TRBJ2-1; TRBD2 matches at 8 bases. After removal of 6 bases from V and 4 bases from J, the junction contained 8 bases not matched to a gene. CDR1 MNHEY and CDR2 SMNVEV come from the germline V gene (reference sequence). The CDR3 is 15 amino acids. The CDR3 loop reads CASSTSGSLYNEQFF. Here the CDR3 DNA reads TGTGCCAGCAGCACTAGCGGCAGCCTTTACAATGAGCAGTTCTTC.

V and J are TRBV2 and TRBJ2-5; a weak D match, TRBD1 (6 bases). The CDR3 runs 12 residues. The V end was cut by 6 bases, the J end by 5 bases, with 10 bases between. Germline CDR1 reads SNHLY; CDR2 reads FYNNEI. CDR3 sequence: CASRQGWETQYF. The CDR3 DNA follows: TGTGCCAGCAGACAGGGCTGGGAGACCCAGTACTTC. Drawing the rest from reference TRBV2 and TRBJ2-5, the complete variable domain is EPEVTQTPSHQVTQMGQEVILRCVPISNHLYFYWYRQILGQKVEFLVSFYNNEISEKSEIFDDQFSVERPDGSNFTLKIRSTKLEDSAMYFCASRQGWETQYFGPGTRLLVL.

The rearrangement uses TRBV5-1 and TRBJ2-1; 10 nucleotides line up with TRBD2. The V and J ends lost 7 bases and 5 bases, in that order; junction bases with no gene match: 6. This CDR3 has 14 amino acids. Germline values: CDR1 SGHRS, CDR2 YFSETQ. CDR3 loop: CASRLAGANNEQFF. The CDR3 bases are TGCGCCAGCCGCCTAGCGGGGGCGAACAATGAGCAGTTCTTC.

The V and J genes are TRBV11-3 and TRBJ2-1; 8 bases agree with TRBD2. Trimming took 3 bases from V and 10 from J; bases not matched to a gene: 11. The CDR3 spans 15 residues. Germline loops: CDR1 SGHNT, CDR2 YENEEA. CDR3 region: CASSLSGTSQGEQFF. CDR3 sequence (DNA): TGTGCCAGCAGCTTGTCCGGGACTAGTCAAGGAGAGCAGTTCTTC.

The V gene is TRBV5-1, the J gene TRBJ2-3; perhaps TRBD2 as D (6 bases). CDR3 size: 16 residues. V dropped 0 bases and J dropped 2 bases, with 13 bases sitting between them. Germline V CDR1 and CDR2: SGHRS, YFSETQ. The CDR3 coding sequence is TGCGCCAGCAGCTTGGGACTAGGGCGGGACACAGATACGCAGTATTTT. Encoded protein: CASSLGLGRDTDTQYF.

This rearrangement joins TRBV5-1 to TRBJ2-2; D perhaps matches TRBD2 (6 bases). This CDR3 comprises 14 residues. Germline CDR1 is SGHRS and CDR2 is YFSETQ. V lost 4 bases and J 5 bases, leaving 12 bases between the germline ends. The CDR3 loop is CASSQLGGTGELFF. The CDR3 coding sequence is TGCGCCAGCAGCCAATTAGGAGGGACCGGGGAGCTGTTTTTT.

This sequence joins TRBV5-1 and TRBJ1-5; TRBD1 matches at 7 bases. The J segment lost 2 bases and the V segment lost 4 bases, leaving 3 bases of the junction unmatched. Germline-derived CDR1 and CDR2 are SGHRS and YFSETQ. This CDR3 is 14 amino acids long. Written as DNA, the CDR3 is TGCGCCAGCAGCGACGGGACAGGCAATCAGCCCCAGCATTTT. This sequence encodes CASSDGTGNQPQHF.

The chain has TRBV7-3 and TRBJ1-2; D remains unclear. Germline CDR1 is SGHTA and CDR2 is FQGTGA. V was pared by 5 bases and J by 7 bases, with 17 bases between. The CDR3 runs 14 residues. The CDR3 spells CASSLRPVGFGYTF. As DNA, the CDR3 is TGTGCCAGCAGCCTTAGGCCCGTGGGGTTTGGCTACACCTTC.

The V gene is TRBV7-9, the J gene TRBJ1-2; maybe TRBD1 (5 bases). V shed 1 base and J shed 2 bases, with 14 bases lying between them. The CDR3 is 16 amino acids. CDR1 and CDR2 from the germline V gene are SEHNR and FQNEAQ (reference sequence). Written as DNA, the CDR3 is TGTGCCAGCAGCTTAGTAAGCCCCAGGGAGAACTATGGCTACACCTTC. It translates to CASSLVSPRENYGYTF.